This T cell receptor beta chain stems from a study of cytomegalovirus exposure and HLA in healthy donors. In the study overall: Samples from HLA-typed donors yielded about 85 million unique TCRs in an early data release.

Findings and limits, study-wide: Researchers reportedly found TCR beta sequences accurately predicted most subjects' HLA-A and HLA-B alleles.

About this clone itself: Its antigen is still unknown.

This PCR relied on a set of 60 Vbeta primers and 13 Jbeta primers. Clones were read by immunoSEQ multiplex PCR, and TCRdb kept only the in-frame ones, dropping some. The data contain fewer than 200,000 clones, roughly 75% of them singletons. Germline CDR1 reads SGDLS; CDR2 reads YYNGEE. CDR3 length equals 15 residues. Trimming shortened V by 0 bases and J by 3 bases, and 12 bases separated the two germline ends. Sequencing was done on a sample of PBMCs. The sequence derives from a man aged 18 to 30 in good health and CMV-seronegative. This chain links TRBV9 with TRBJ1-2; D not resolved. The CDR3 coding sequence is TGTGCCAGCAGCGTAGCGGCGCGGGCCGACTATGGCTACACCTTC. Translated, it gives CASSVAARADYGYTF.